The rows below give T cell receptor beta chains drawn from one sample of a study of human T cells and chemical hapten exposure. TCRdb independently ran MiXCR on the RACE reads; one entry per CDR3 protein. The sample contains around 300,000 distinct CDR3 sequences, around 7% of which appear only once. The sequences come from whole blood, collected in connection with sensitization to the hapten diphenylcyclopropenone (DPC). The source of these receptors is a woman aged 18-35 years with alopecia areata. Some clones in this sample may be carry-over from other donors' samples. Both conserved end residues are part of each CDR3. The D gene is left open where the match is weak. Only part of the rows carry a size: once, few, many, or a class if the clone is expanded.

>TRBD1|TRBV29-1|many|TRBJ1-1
TGCAGCGTCGAGATGACAGGGTATGAAGCTTTCTTT
CSVEMTGYEAFF
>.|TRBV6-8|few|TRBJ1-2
TGTGCCAGCAGTCGCCAGGGAAGGCACTATGGCTACACCTTC
CASSRQGRHYGYTF
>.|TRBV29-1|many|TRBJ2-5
TGCAGCGTTGGGAGCGGCCAAGAGACCCAGTACTTC
CSVGSGQETQYF
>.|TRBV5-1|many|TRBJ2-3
TGCGCCAGCAGCTTGAGTCCACGAGCCCAAGGCACAGATACGCAGTATTTT
CASSLSPRAQGTDTQYF
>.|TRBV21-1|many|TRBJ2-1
TGTGCCAGCAGCAACCAGCGGGGGGGCCGGCCCAATGAGCAGTTCTTC
CASSNQRGGRPNEQFF
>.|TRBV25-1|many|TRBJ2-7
TGTGCCAGCAGTGGGACAGACAGCTACGAGCAGTACTTC
CASSGTDSYEQYF
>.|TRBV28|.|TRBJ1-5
TGTGCCAGCAGCCAGGGAGGAGGGCCGGCCGGGCCCCAGCATTTT
CASSQGGGPAGPQHF
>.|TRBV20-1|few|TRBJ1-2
TGCAGTGCTAGAGATTTGTGGGGCGCAGGCTACACCTTC
CSARDLWGAGYTF
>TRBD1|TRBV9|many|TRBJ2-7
TGTGCCCGCCGGGACAGGGTTTACGAGCAGTACTTC
CARRDRVYEQYF
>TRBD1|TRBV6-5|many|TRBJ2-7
TGTGCCAGCAGGTCCAAGGACAGGGGGCGTGACGAGCAGTACTTC
CASRSKDRGRDEQYF
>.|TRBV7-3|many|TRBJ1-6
TGTGCCAGCAGCCCTACAGGAAGAGATTCACCCCTCCACTTT
CASSPTGRDSPLHF
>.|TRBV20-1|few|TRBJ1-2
TGCAGTGCTTACAGGGTCTATGGCTACACCTTC
CSAYRVYGYTF
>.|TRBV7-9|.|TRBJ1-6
TGTGCCAGCACCCCCGCGGATGGTGGGGCCCTCCACTTT
CASTPADGGALHF
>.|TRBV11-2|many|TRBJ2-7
TGTGCCAGCAGCTCCACCGAGGGTACCGAGCAGTACTTC
CASSSTEGTEQYF
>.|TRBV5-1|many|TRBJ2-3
TGCGCCAGCAGCTTGGCCGGGGCTGCGGATACGCAGTATTTT
CASSLAGAADTQYF
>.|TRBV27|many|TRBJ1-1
TGTGCCAGCAGTTTAGGGGGGGCTTGGGTCGGCACTGAAGCTTTCTTT
CASSLGGAWVGTEAFF
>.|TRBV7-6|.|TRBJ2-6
TGTGCCAGCAGCTCCCTTGGGGGGAACGGGGCCAACGTCCTGACTTTC
CASSSLGGNGANVLTF
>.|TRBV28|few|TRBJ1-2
TGTGCCAGCAGCCCAGGACAGAACAGTCGCTACACCTTC
CASSPGQNSRYTF
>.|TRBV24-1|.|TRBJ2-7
TGTGCCACCAGTGACGCCCGATTGGCAGGGAAGGGGGAGCAGTACTTC
CATSDARLAGKGEQYF